The 11 T cell receptor beta chains below all came from one sample that was sequenced in a study of blood T cell repertoires in COVID-19. Assay: immunoSEQ multiplex PCR; the TCRdb copy retains only in-frame clones and omits some. The data contain about 490,000 clones, 70% to 90% of them singletons. Sequencing input: peripheral blood. These receptors were collected from a human donor in a cohort sampled during active COVID-19.

The V and J genes are TRBV10-3 and TRBJ2-5; 10 bases are shared with TRBD2. V shed 7 bases, J shed 4 bases, and the junction held 12 bases outside the gene matches. The CDR3 is 16 amino acids. Germline CDR1 reads ENHRY; CDR2 reads SYGVKD. CDR3 nucleotide sequence: TGTGCCATCACACCCGGCCTAGCGGGAGTGGGAGAGACCCAGTACTTC. Translation gives CAITPGLAGVGETQYF.

The gene calls are TRBV4-1 and TRBJ1-1; 7 bases fit TRBD1. The CDR3 sequence is 14 residues long. Germline V lookup: CDR1 MGHRA, CDR2 YSYEKL. Unmatched junction bases numbered 9, after V lost 0 bases and J lost 11 bases. CDR3 nucleotides: TGCGCCAGCAGCCAAGAAGAGACAGGGCGGCTCGCTTTCTTT. Translated: CASSQEETGRLAFF.

The V call is TRBV5-1, the J call TRBJ2-7, with 9 bases aligning to TRBD2. The CDR3 has 13 residues. Germline CDR1 SGHRS, CDR2 YFSETQ. V lost 4 bases to trimming and J lost 3 bases; unmatched junction nucleotides: 2. CDR3 amino acids: CASSTSGLYEQYF. The CDR3 DNA is TGCGCCAGCAGCACTAGCGGGCTCTACGAGCAGTACTTC.

The J gene is TRBJ1-4, the V gene TRBV7-8, with TRBD1 matching over 7 bases. This CDR3 spans 14 amino acids. J lost 8 bases, V lost 4 bases, and 7 bases had no gene match. Germline values: CDR1 SGHVS, CDR2 FQNEAQ. In DNA form, the CDR3 reads TGTGCCAGCAGCTCTACCGTCAGGGGGGAAAAACTGTTTTTT. It codes for CASSSTVRGEKLFF. The full variable domain, its missing parts supplied by reference TRBV7-8 and TRBJ1-4, is GAGVSQSPRYKVAKRGQDVALRCDPISGHVSLFWYQQALGQGPEFLTYFQNEAQLDKSGLPSDRFFAERPEGSVSTLKIQRTQQEDSAVYLCASSSTVRGEKLFFGSGTQLSVL.

The CDR3 reads CASSPPLAGGSYNEQFF. In DNA, the CDR3 is TGTGCCAGCTCACCACCTTTGGCGGGAGGGTCCTACAATGAGCAGTTCTTC. V is TRBV18 and J is TRBJ2-1, with TRBD2 matching over 9 bases. Germline CDR1 KGHSH, CDR2 LQKENI. The CDR3 consists of 17 residues. J was trimmed by 1 base and V by 0 bases; bases with no gene match: 4.

The chain uses TRBV11-2 and TRBJ2-2; 15 positions match TRBD2. V lost 4 bases and J lost 7; bases outside the gene matches: 4. Germline CDR1 reads SGHAT; CDR2 reads FQNNGV. CDR3 length equals 16 residues. In nucleotides, the CDR3 is TGTGCCAGCAGCTCCGGACTAGCGGGAGGGGTCGGGGAGCTGTTTTTT. Protein: CASSSGLAGGVGELFF.

The rearrangement joins TRBV18 to TRBJ2-1; TRBD2 aligns across 9 bases. The CDR3 contains 15 residues. Germline trimming cut 2 bases from V and 6 bases from J; bases unmatched to any gene: 5. The germline gives CDR1 KGHSH, CDR2 LQKENI. The CDR3 loop is CASSPGSGGRNEQFF. The CDR3 nucleotides are TGTGCCAGCTCACCAGGTAGCGGGGGACGCAATGAGCAGTTCTTC. Combining the CDR3 with reference TRBV18 and TRBJ2-1 gives the whole variable domain NAGVMQNPRHLVRRRGQEARLRCSPMKGHSHVYWYRQLPEEGLKFMVYLQKENIIDESGMPKERFSAEFPKEGPSILRIQQVVRGDSAAYFCASSPGSGGRNEQFFGPGTRLTVL.

The chain uses TRBV29-1 and TRBJ2-2, with TRBD2 matching over 8 bases. The CDR3 sequence is 14 residues long. In germline, CDR1 is SQVTM, CDR2 ANQGSEA. V dropped 4 bases and J dropped 4; count of bases not matched to a gene: 5. The CDR3 DNA reads as TGCAGCGTTGCGGGACTAGTAGTCACCGGGGAGCTGTTTTTT. As protein: CSVAGLVVTGELFF.

The chain uses TRBV2 and TRBJ1-2, with D perhaps TRBD1 (5 bases). The germline CDR1 and CDR2 sequences are SNHLY and FYNNEI. V was shortened by 4 bases and J by 8 bases, with 11 bases between the two germline ends. This CDR3 has 12 residues. The CDR3 DNA reads TGTGCCAGCAGTGCGCACCGGGGGGGCTACACCTTC. Amino acids: CASSAHRGGYTF.

This clone turned up a few times. V usage is TRBV7-9 and J usage is TRBJ2-1, with 7 bases fitting TRBD1. The CDR3 consists of 16 residues. Germline values: CDR1 SEHNR, CDR2 FQNEAQ (reference sequence). Unmatched junction bases numbered 12, after V lost 1 base and J lost 9 bases. CDR3 loop: CASSLGQGGFRSEQFF. The DNA for the CDR3 is TGTGCCAGCAGCTTAGGTCAAGGGGGCTTCAGGAGTGAGCAGTTCTTC.

The chain combines TRBV7-8 with TRBJ1-4, with D hard to call. Germline CDR1 reads SGHVS; CDR2 reads FQNEAQ. The V end lost 2 bases, the J end lost 8 bases, and 9 bases lay between the germline ends. CDR3 size: 13 residues. The DNA for the CDR3 is TGTGCCAGCAGCTTACCTCCGTCGGAAAAACTGTTTTTT. This translates into CASSLPPSEKLFF.